These 32 T cell receptor beta chains share one sample of origin, sequenced in a study of blood T cell repertoires in COVID-19. Method: immunoSEQ multiplex PCR; TCRdb's copy keeps in-frame clones and lacks some. Of 450,000 to 500,000 clones in the sample, about nine tenths were seen once. Sample: PBMCs or T cells enriched from blood (not recorded which). Every receptor here comes from a young woman who had recovered from COVID-19.

As DNA, the CDR3 is TGTGCCAGCAGTTCAGTATTCACGGCCGGGCGGGCCAGCCTTCAAGCTTTCTTT. Amino acid sequence: CASSSVFTAGRASLQAFF. The chain has TRBV28 and TRBJ1-1; no firm D call. CDR3 size: 18 residues. The germline CDR1 and CDR2 sequences are MDHEN and SYDVKM. V was shortened by 4 bases and J by 9 bases, with 30 bases between the two germline ends.

J is TRBJ2-2 and V is TRBV2, with TRBD2 matching over 11 bases. Germline CDR1 and CDR2: SNHLY and FYNNEI. The CDR3 runs to 14 residues. The V and J ends lost 10 bases and 1 base, in that order; junction bases with no gene match: 2. The CDR3 DNA reads TGTGCCACCCTAGCGGGGGGGAACACCGGGGAGCTGTTTTTT. Amino acids: CATLAGGNTGELFF.

The rearrangement links TRBV7-2 to TRBJ2-7, with D possibly TRBD1 on 6 matching bases. V lost 4 bases and J 3 bases, leaving 10 bases between the germline ends. CDR3 length: 13 amino acids. The germline gives CDR1 SGHTA, CDR2 FQGNSA. The CDR3 here is CASSSGTRYEQYF. CDR3 bases: TGTGCCAGCAGCTCCGGGACACGCTACGAGCAGTACTTC.

This clone was seen only a few times. The V call is TRBV5-1, the J call TRBJ1-2; D possibly corresponds to TRBD1 (5 bases). Trimming pared 0 bases from V and 6 bases from J, leaving 15 bases between. Germline-derived CDR1 and CDR2 are SGHRS and YFSETQ. The CDR3 is made up of 15 amino acids. The CDR3 DNA reads as TGCGCCAGCAGCTTGGTCGCGGAGGGGTTCGATGGCTACACCTTC. Its protein product is CASSLVAEGFDGYTF.

The V call is TRBV2, the J call TRBJ1-2; tentative D call: TRBD1 (6 bases). The CDR3 length is 18 residues. V lost 5 bases and J 1 base, leaving 23 bases between the germline ends. Germline V gene lookup returns CDR1 SNHLY and CDR2 FYNNEI. CDR3 nucleotide sequence: TGTGCCAGCAGTCCCATTAGACAGGACTCAAAGGGTAACTATGGCTACACCTTC. Translated: CASSPIRQDSKGNYGYTF.

The chain has TRBV30 and TRBJ1-1, with no clear D. Germline CDR1 GTSNPN, CDR2 SVGIG (reference sequence). Trimming stripped 5 bases from V and 11 bases from J, with 15 bases between. The CDR3 has 11 amino acids. CDR3 nucleotide sequence: TGTGCCTGGTCTCGCGGGTTATCCGCTTTCTTT. Translating it yields CAWSRGLSAFF.

The V gene is TRBV15, the J gene TRBJ2-2; D possibly corresponds to TRBD1 (6 bases). Per germline, CDR1 LNHNV and CDR2 YYDKDF (reference sequence). The CDR3 is 18 amino acids. The ends were cut back, 1 base at V and 5 bases at J, with 20 bases in the middle. The CDR3 sequence: CATSRGRGETGWTGELFF. CDR3 coding DNA: TGTGCCACCAGCAGAGGAAGAGGCGAGACAGGATGGACCGGGGAGCTGTTTTTT.

The rearrangement joins TRBV4-1 to TRBJ1-1; D not certain. Germline CDR1 is MGHRA and CDR2 is YSYEKL. V lost 0 bases and J 3 bases, leaving 20 bases between the germline ends. The CDR3 is made up of 18 amino acids. This CDR3 is CASSQDIRVDSAYTEAFF. The CDR3 bases are TGCGCCAGCAGCCAAGATATCCGGGTCGATTCGGCCTACACTGAAGCTTTCTTT.

The chain employs TRBV11-2 and TRBJ1-4; maybe TRBD1 (5 bases). The CDR3 contains 17 residues. The germline V gene has CDR1 SGHAT and CDR2 FQNNGV. Trimming shortened V by 5 bases and J by 1 base, and 17 bases separated the two germline ends. The CDR3: CASSPHPTAITNEKLFF. CDR3 in DNA: TGTGCCAGCAGCCCCCACCCGACAGCCATAACTAATGAAAAACTGTTTTTT.

The CDR3 DNA follows: TGCGCCAGGGTGGGAGCATCTAGCGGGGGCCCGAGCTCCTACGAGCAGTACTTC. It specifies CARVGASSGGPSSYEQYF. The V and J genes are TRBV10-1 and TRBJ2-7, with 10 bases identical to TRBD2. The V and J ends lost 9 bases and 0 bases, in that order; junction bases with no gene match: 17. This CDR3 contains 18 residues. The germline V gene has CDR1 WNHNN and CDR2 SYGVQD (reference sequence).

The chain is built from TRBV19 and TRBJ2-3; 8 positions match TRBD2. Trimming at V came to 5 bases and at J to 5 bases, leaving 12 bases not matched to a gene. Looked up from germline, CDR1 is LNHDA and CDR2 is SQIVND (reference sequence). The CDR3 has 16 residues. CDR3 bases: TGTGCCAGTAGTCGCAGCGGGGGATCTGAGGGAGATACGCAGTATTTT. This codes for CASSRSGGSEGDTQYF.

The gene calls are TRBV6-4 and TRBJ2-2; TRBD1 might be the D (5 bases). V was pared by 5 bases and J by 6 bases, with 13 bases between. The germline gives CDR1 MRHNA, CDR2 SNTAGT. The CDR3 has 14 residues. The CDR3 region is CASSPYEGAGELFF. CDR3 coding DNA: TGTGCCAGCAGTCCGTATGAAGGGGCCGGGGAGCTGTTTTTT.

The gene calls are TRBV4-1 and TRBJ2-5; a possible D gene is TRBD1 (6 bases). The germline CDR1 and CDR2 sequences are MGHRA and YSYEKL. This CDR3 comprises 14 residues. V was pared by 2 bases and J by 2 bases, with 9 bases between. The CDR3 sequence is CASSQQGRQETQYF. CDR3 sequence (DNA): TGCGCCAGCAGCCAACAGGGGCGACAAGAGACCCAGTACTTC.

The J gene is TRBJ1-6, the V gene TRBV5-6; tentatively, D is TRBD1 (6 bases). Trimming took off 3 bases at V and 8 bases at J, with 9 bases between the two ends. The germline gives CDR1 SGHDT, CDR2 YYEEEE. The CDR3 is 13 residues long. CDR3 amino acids: CASSSDRDSPLHF. CDR3 coding DNA: TGTGCCAGCAGCTCGGACAGAGATTCACCCCTCCACTTT.

This clone was observed a handful of times. J is TRBJ1-1 and V is TRBV5-8, with TRBD1 as a possible D gene (5 bases). The CDR3 has 13 residues. Trimming removed 4 bases at V and 1 base at J, with 8 bases between. Germline-derived CDR1 and CDR2 are SGHTS and YDEGEE. CDR3 region: CASSPQGNTEAFF. The CDR3 DNA reads TGTGCCAGCAGCCCTCAGGGGAACACTGAAGCTTTCTTT.

The chain employs TRBV9 and TRBJ1-5, with TRBD1 identical over 9 bases. With V trimmed by 6 bases and J by 2 bases, 24 bases remained unmatched. This CDR3 region has 21 residues. CDR1 and CDR2 from the germline V gene are SGDLS and YYNGEE. In DNA, the CDR3 is TGTGCCAGCAATTTGAATAACGGCTTTCTGAGGACAGGGGAGTGCAATCAGCCCCAGCATTTT. It translates to CASNLNNGFLRTGECNQPQHF. The full variable domain, completed using reference TRBV9 and TRBJ1-5, is DSGVTQTPKHLITATGQRVTLRCSPRSGDLSVYWYQQSLDQGLQFLIQYYNGEERAKGNILERFSAQQFPDLHSELNLSSLELGDSALYFCASNLNNGFLRTGECNQPQHFGDGTRLSIL.

The V call is TRBV7-9, the J call TRBJ2-2; 13 bases map to TRBD2. The ends lost 4 bases at V and 0 bases at J; junction bases unmatched: 8. Germline assignment: CDR1 SEHNR and CDR2 FQNEAQ (reference sequence). This CDR3 contains 19 residues. The chain's CDR3 is CASSSHPTSGGPNTGELFF. The CDR3 bases are TGTGCCAGCAGCTCACACCCGACTAGCGGGGGGCCGAACACCGGGGAGCTGTTTTTT.

The chain combines TRBV28 with TRBJ1-2; 8 nucleotides align to TRBD1. Per germline, CDR1 MDHEN and CDR2 SYDVKM. The CDR3 is 13 residues long. V gave up 6 bases and J gave up 5 bases; unmatched junction bases: 5. The CDR3 spells CASSDRGGYGYTF. CDR3 nucleotide sequence: TGTGCCAGCAGCGACAGGGGTGGGTATGGCTACACCTTC.

The V gene is TRBV6-6, the J gene TRBJ1-2, with TRBD1 identical over 7 bases. The CDR3 is made up of 11 amino acids. Germline CDR1 and CDR2: MNHNY and SVGAGI (reference sequence). V shed 5 bases, J shed 6 bases, and the junction held 0 bases outside the gene matches. The chain's CDR3 is CASSTGDGYTF. CDR3 DNA sequence: TGTGCCAGCAGTACAGGGGATGGCTACACCTTC.

This rearrangement joins TRBV4-1 to TRBJ1-4, with D possibly being TRBD1 (6 bases). Trimming cost V 4 bases and J 4 bases, with 13 bases left between them. The CDR3 totals 15 residues. Per germline, CDR1 MGHRA and CDR2 YSYEKL. The CDR3 DNA follows: TGCGCCAGCAGCCGATGGGGGCAGCTTAATGAAAAACTGTTTTTT. This translates into CASSRWGQLNEKLFF.

The rearrangement links TRBV5-4 to TRBJ2-5; D gene ambiguous. Germline assignment: CDR1 SGHNT and CDR2 YYREEE (reference sequence). The CDR3 runs to 13 residues. Trimming left V 1 base short and J 4 bases short, with 8 bases between. The CDR3 coding sequence is TGTGCCAGCAGCTTGAATCTCCTAGAGACCCAGTACTTC. Its translation: CASSLNLLETQYF. The complete variable domain, with remaining parts taken from reference TRBV5-4 and TRBJ2-5, reads ETGVTQSPTHLIKTRGQQVTLRCSSQSGHNTVSWYQQALGQGPQFIFQYYREEENGRGNFPPRFSGLQFPNYSSELNVNALELDDSALYLCASSLNLLETQYFGPGTRLLVL.

V is TRBV12-3 or TRBV12-4 and J is TRBJ2-5; no firm D call. This CDR3 comprises 11 residues. V was pared by 6 bases and J by 5 bases, with 7 bases between. DNA for the CDR3: TGTGCCAGCAGGACCGGGGAGACCCAGTACTTC. Encoded protein: CASRTGETQYF.

J is TRBJ2-3 and V is TRBV10-3; the match to TRBD1 covers 7 bases. The CDR3 covers 16 residues. The germline gives CDR1 ENHRY, CDR2 SYGVKD. The junction had 7 bases not matched to a gene; V was cut back by 0 bases and J by 4 bases. CDR3 sequence: CAISESKGAGSDTQYF. CDR3 bases: TGTGCCATCAGTGAGTCGAAGGGGGCGGGTTCAGATACGCAGTATTTT.

This clone appeared a few times. The V gene is TRBV7-9, the J gene TRBJ1-4; D gene unclear. Germline V gene data show CDR1 as SEHNR and CDR2 as FQNEAQ (reference sequence). The CDR3 consists of 14 residues. V lost 5 bases, J lost 8 bases, and 15 bases lay in between. CDR3 residues: CASSEWGDSEKLFF. The CDR3 DNA follows: TGTGCCAGCAGCGAATGGGGAGATAGCGAAAAACTGTTTTTT.

This chain uses TRBV5-6 with TRBJ1-2, with 9 bases lining up with TRBD1. V trimming: 4 bases; J trimming: 4 bases; junction bases outside the gene matches: 5. Germline V gene data show CDR1 as SGHDT and CDR2 as YYEEEE. The CDR3 contains 14 residues. CDR3 coding DNA: TGTGCCAGCAGCACACAGGGGGCCATCTATGGCTACACCTTC. This codes for CASSTQGAIYGYTF.

This rearrangement joins TRBV23-1 to TRBJ1-5, with D uncertain. TRBV23-1 is an ORF, with its function uncertain. V lost 4 bases and J lost 7, with 8 bases in between. The CDR3 consists of 12 residues. CDR3 nucleotide sequence: TGCGCCAGCAGTCTATATATACAGCCCCAGCATTTT. Translation: CASSLYIQPQHF.

The chain carries TRBV5-6 and TRBJ1-1, with TRBD1 matching 7 bases. Per germline, CDR1 SGHDT and CDR2 YYEEEE. The CDR3 runs to 16 residues. V lost 2 bases, J lost 10 bases, and 17 bases stayed unmatched. CDR3 nucleotide sequence: TGTGCCAGCAGCTTAGACAGGGAGCGAACCTTACCGGTAGCTTTCTTT. It encodes CASSLDRERTLPVAFF.

The V call is TRBV10-2, the J call TRBJ1-1, with D tentatively TRBD1 (6 bases). The CDR3 length is 14 residues. Trimming removed 6 bases at V and 6 bases at J, with 17 bases between. Looked up from germline, CDR1 is WSHSY and CDR2 is SAAADI. Written as DNA, the CDR3 is TGCGCCAGCAGCCCCGGGAGGGGGACGGCTGAAGCTTTCTTT. This codes for CASSPGRGTAEAFF.

This clone was counted once. The V call is TRBV5-1, the J call TRBJ1-2; possible D gene TRBD1, 6 bases. This CDR3 is built from 12 residues. CDR1 and CDR2 from the germline V gene are SGHRS and YFSETQ. The V end lost 0 bases, the J end lost 8 bases, and 8 bases lay between the germline ends. The CDR3 DNA is TGCGCCAGCAGCTTGGGGACAGAAGGCTACACCTTC. It is translated as CASSLGTEGYTF.

V and J are TRBV11-2 and TRBJ1-2, with D perhaps TRBD1 (5 bases). This CDR3 region has 14 residues. Germline lookup yields CDR1 SGHAT and CDR2 FQNNGV. V was cut by 5 bases and J by 8 bases, with 18 bases left in between. CDR3 sequence: CASSRRSQGQGYTF. The CDR3 coding sequence is TGTGCCAGCAGCCGGCGGTCTCAGGGTCAAGGCTACACCTTC.

The rearrangement joins TRBV7-9 to TRBJ2-7, with TRBD1 identical over 8 bases. With V trimmed by 6 bases and J by 0 bases, 4 bases remained unmatched. The CDR3 spans 14 residues. Germline assignment: CDR1 SEHNR and CDR2 FQNEAQ (reference sequence). This CDR3 is CASRFGQGSYEQYF. The CDR3 coding sequence is TGTGCCAGCAGATTTGGACAGGGCTCCTACGAGCAGTACTTC.

The chain has TRBV5-6 and TRBJ1-5; D perhaps matches TRBD1 (5 bases). Germline V gene data show CDR1 as SGHDT and CDR2 as YYEEEE. Trimming left V 0 bases short and J 0 bases short, with 10 bases between. The CDR3 runs to 16 residues. This CDR3 is CASSLGRGNSNQPQHF. CDR3 sequence (DNA): TGTGCCAGCAGCTTGGGGCGGGGGAATAGCAATCAGCCCCAGCATTTT.